What follows are 15 T cell receptor beta chains derived from one specimen sequenced in a study of Ad26.COV2.S vaccination and SARS-CoV-2 variants. The treatment is: some 19 received Ad26.COV2.S at low or high dose, single or two shots; roughly 5 received placebo; per-sample allocation not given. Collection of the samples took place on day 63 after the first injection of vaccine or placebo. The protocol was immunoSEQ multiplex PCR, while the TCRdb copy is restricted to in-frame clones and leaves out a portion. The sample consists of 350,000 to 500,000 clones, less than 95% of them appearing once. Sequenced here: peripheral blood, sampled in a trial of Ad26.COV2.S vaccine versus placebo. These receptor sequences come from a person aged 18-65 years who received the Ad26.COV2.S COVID-19 vaccine or a placebo.

CDR3 protein: CASSLRDPFYGYTF. The CDR3 DNA is TGTGCCAGCAGCTTAAGGGATCCATTCTATGGCTACACCTTC. The chain employs TRBV7-2 and TRBJ1-2; D gene ambiguous. Germline V CDR1 and CDR2: SGHTA, FQGNSA. The CDR3 contains 14 residues. The V end was cut by 2 bases, the J end by 4 bases, with 11 bases between.

The gene calls are TRBV6-6 and TRBJ1-5, with D unclear. Germline CDR1 and CDR2: MNHNY and SVGAGI (reference sequence). V was pared by 1 base and J by 5 bases, with 9 bases between. This CDR3 region has 14 residues. The CDR3 loop reads CASSYYPEDQPQHF. The CDR3, as DNA: TGTGCCAGCAGTTACTATCCAGAGGATCAGCCCCAGCATTTT.

The chain carries TRBV3-1 (or the pseudogene TRBV3-2) and TRBJ2-3; 8 bases map to TRBD2. J gave up 1 base and V 2 bases, and 5 bases lay outside the gene matches. There are 16 residues in the CDR3. Germline values: CDR1 LGHDT, CDR2 YNNKEL (reference sequence). The CDR3 region has the DNA TGTGCCAGCAGCCAAAGACTAGCGTTGGGCACAGATACGCAGTATTTT. This codes for CASSQRLALGTDTQYF.

This chain joins TRBV10-1 and TRBJ2-7, with 7 bases fitting TRBD1. Germline CDR1 reads WNHNN; CDR2 reads SYGVQD (reference sequence). The CDR3 spans 14 residues. V shed 7 bases, J shed 3 bases, and the junction held 9 bases outside the gene matches. The CDR3, as DNA: TGCGCCAGCAATACCGGGACAGATAACTACGAGCAGTACTTC. Its translation is CASNTGTDNYEQYF.

This chain connects TRBV4-3 to TRBJ1-2, with D possibly being TRBD1 (6 bases). The CDR3 runs 14 residues. V lost 0 bases and J 6 bases, leaving 11 bases between the germline ends. The germline CDR1 and CDR2 sequences are LGHNA and YSLEER. CDR3 in DNA: TGCGCCAGCAGCCAAGATCTAACAGGGAATGGCTACACCTTC. It codes for CASSQDLTGNGYTF.

The J gene is TRBJ1-4, the V gene TRBV5-1, with unresolved D. Germline-derived CDR1 and CDR2 are SGHRS and YFSETQ. The CDR3 runs to 14 residues. Between the trimmed V and J ends, which lost 0 bases and 8 bases, there was a span of 11 bases. For the CDR3, the DNA is TGCGCCAGCAGCTTGGCCGGCCATTTGGAAAAACTGTTTTTT. Its translation: CASSLAGHLEKLFF.

This clone was recorded only once. CDR3 DNA sequence: TGTGCCAGCAGCCCTACCTGGAGGGACCTACACAATGAGCAGTTCTTC. Protein sequence: CASSPTWRDLHNEQFF. V and J are TRBV7-9 and TRBJ2-1, with a weak D call TRBD2 (6 bases). Germline V gives CDR1 SEHNR, CDR2 FQNEAQ (reference sequence). The germline V and J ends were trimmed by 5 bases and 5 bases, with 19 bases remaining between them. The CDR3 length is 16 residues.

The rearrangement joins TRBV10-2 to TRBJ2-1, with 8 bases matching TRBD2. V shed 5 bases and J 6 bases; nucleotides not matched to a gene: 6. This CDR3 is built from 14 residues. Looked up from germline, CDR1 is WSHSY and CDR2 is SAAADI. This CDR3 is CASSSPAGGNEQFF. CDR3 coding DNA: TGCGCCAGCAGTAGCCCGGCGGGGGGCAATGAGCAGTTCTTC.

J is TRBJ2-4 and V is TRBV28, with a weak D call TRBD2 (6 bases). The CDR3 spans 16 residues. Germline CDR1 is MDHEN and CDR2 is SYDVKM. The ends were cut back, 3 bases at V and 9 bases at J, with 21 bases in the middle. The CDR3 sequence: CASSLAGLTSEGIQYF. CDR3 DNA sequence: TGTGCCAGCAGTTTGGCGGGACTTACTTCCGAAGGCATTCAGTACTTC.

DNA of the CDR3: TGTGCCAGCATCCCCCGGGTAGGGTATGGCTACACCTTC. It specifies CASIPRVGYGYTF. The genes are TRBV28 and TRBJ1-2, with unresolved D. This CDR3 contains 13 residues. The V end lost 7 bases, the J end lost 5 bases, and 14 bases lay between the germline ends. The germline V gene encodes CDR1 MDHEN and CDR2 SYDVKM.

The chain is built from TRBV5-8 and TRBJ2-4; the match to TRBD1 covers 7 bases. Germline CDR1 is SGHTS and CDR2 is YDEGEE. V lost 4 bases and J lost 0; bases outside the gene matches: 7. The CDR3 loop spans 16 amino acids. The DNA for the CDR3 is TGTGCCAGCAGCACAGGACAGGCACTAGCCAAAAACATTCAGTACTTC. The encoded protein is CASSTGQALAKNIQYF.

The chain links TRBV9 to TRBJ1-2; D call uncertain. V was cut by 0 bases and J by 1 base, with 10 bases left in between. Per the germline V gene, CDR1 is SGDLS and CDR2 is YYNGEE. This CDR3 comprises 15 residues. As DNA, the CDR3 is TGTGCCAGCAGCGTAGGTATCCTAAGTAACTATGGCTACACCTTC. This encodes CASSVGILSNYGYTF. The entire variable domain, with the rest obtained from reference TRBV9 and TRBJ1-2, is as follows: DSGVTQTPKHLITATGQRVTLRCSPRSGDLSVYWYQQSLDQGLQFLIQYYNGEERAKGNILERFSAQQFPDLHSELNLSSLELGDSALYFCASSVGILSNYGYTFGSGTRLTVV.

The V call is TRBV12-3 or TRBV12-4, the J call TRBJ1-2; D is unresolved. V gave up 2 bases and J gave up 6 bases, with 10 bases separating them. This CDR3 spans 13 amino acids. The CDR3 here is CASSLRGLHGYTF. DNA of the CDR3: TGTGCCAGCAGTTTAAGAGGGCTTCATGGCTACACCTTC.

The chain joins TRBV7-2 to TRBJ1-6; D might be TRBD1 (5 bases). CDR1 is SGHTA, CDR2 FQGNSA, per germline. V shed 1 base and J shed 7 bases, with 11 bases lying between them. CDR3 length: 15 residues. This CDR3 reads CASSLEGAGNSPLHF. Here the CDR3 DNA reads TGTGCCAGCAGCTTAGAAGGGGCGGGGAATTCACCCCTCCACTTT.

The chain links TRBV5-4 to TRBJ2-2; D is possibly TRBD2 (5 bases). CDR3 length: 15 amino acids. V lost 0 bases and J lost 7, with 13 bases in between. Germline V gene lookup returns CDR1 SGHNT and CDR2 YYREEE (reference sequence). CDR3 bases: TGTGCCAGCAGCTTGGAACGGGGTCGGGGCGGGGAGCTGTTTTTT. This translates into CASSLERGRGGELFF.